The T cell receptor beta chain under discussion was sequenced for a study of blood T cell repertoires in COVID-19. Sequencing used immunoSEQ multiplex PCR; TCRdb keeps in-frame clones, though not all of them. The repertoire has more than 95,000 clones, around nine tenths of them found once; the top ten carry 4.5% to 5.5%. The CDR3 consists of 13 residues. Germline CDR1 reads MNHEY; CDR2 reads SVGAGI. J was trimmed by 0 bases and V by 9 bases; bases with no gene match: 5. Sequencing was done on a sample of peripheral blood. V gene TRBV6-5 combines with J gene TRBJ2-7; TRBD2 aligns across 7 bases. The sequence was obtained from a human donor in a cohort sampled during active COVID-19. The CDR3 coding sequence is TGTGCCAGTCGACTAGCCGCCTCCTACGAGCAGTACTTC. Translation: CASRLAASYEQYF.